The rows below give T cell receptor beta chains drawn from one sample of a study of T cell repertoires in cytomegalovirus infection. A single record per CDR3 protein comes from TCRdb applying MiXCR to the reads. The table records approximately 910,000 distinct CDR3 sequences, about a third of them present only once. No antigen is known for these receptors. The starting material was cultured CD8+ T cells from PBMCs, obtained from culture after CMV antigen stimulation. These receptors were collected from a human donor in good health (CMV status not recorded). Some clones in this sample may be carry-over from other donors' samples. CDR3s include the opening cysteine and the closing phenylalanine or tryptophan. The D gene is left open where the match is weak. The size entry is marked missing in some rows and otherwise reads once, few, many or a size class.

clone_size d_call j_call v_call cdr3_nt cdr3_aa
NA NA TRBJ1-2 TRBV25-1 TGTGCCAGCAGTGAATGGGGTAATGGCTACACCTTC CASSEWGNGYTF
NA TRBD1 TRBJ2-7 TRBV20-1 TGCAGTGCTACCGACCGGGACAGTGGGTCCTACGAGCAGTACTTC CSATDRDSGSYEQYF
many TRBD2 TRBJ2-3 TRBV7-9 TGTGCCAGCAGCCCGCTAGCGGGGGGGCCCCAAAGCACAGATACGCAGTATTTT CASSPLAGGPQSTDTQYF
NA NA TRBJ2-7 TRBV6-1 TGTGCCAGCAATCCAGGGAAATACGAGCAGTACTTC CASNPGKYEQYF
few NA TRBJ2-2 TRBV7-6 TGTGCCAGCAGCCAGGACATCGCCGGGGAGCTGTTTTTT CASSQDIAGELFF
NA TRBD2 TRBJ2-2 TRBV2 TGTGCCAGCACTGGACTAGCGGATCATATCTCGGGCACCGGGGAGCTGTTTTTT CASTGLADHISGTGELFF
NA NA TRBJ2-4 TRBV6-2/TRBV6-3 TGTGCCAGCAGTCGGTGGGGAGAACCGGAAAACATTCAGTACTTC CASSRWGEPENIQYF
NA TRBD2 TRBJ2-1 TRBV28 TGTGCCAGCAGTTATGGTCAGCGGGGGGTCTACAATGAGCAGTTCTTC CASSYGQRGVYNEQFF
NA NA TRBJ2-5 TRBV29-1 TGCAGCGTTGTAAGAGAAGAGACCCAGTACTTC CSVVREETQYF
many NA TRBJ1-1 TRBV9 TGTGCCAGCAGCGTAGGTCGATTCGGCCCTGAAGCTTTCTTT CASSVGRFGPEAFF
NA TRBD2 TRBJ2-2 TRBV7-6 TGTGCCAGCAGCTTATCGTCGGGGGGATACACCGGGGAGCTGTTTTTT CASSLSSGGYTGELFF
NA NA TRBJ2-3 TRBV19 TGTGCCAGTAGTATGGGAAGGGGAAAAGATACGCAGTATTTT CASSMGRGKDTQYF
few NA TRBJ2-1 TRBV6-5 TGTGCCAGCAGTTACTCGCCGGGGGTCCCCTACAATGAGCAGTTCTTC CASSYSPGVPYNEQFF
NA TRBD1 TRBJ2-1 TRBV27 TGTGCCAGCATACCGGGGGGACAGGGGGCGGATGAGCAGTTCTTC CASIPGGQGADEQFF
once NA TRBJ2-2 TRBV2 TGTGCCAGCACGGCCCGGGACACAATTAACACCGGGGAGCTGTTTTTT CASTARDTINTGELFF
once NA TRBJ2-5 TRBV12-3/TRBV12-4 TGTGCCAGCAGTATTGGGGGGGCCGTTGAAGAGACCCAGTACTTC CASSIGGAVEETQYF
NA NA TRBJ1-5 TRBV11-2 TGTGCCAGCAGCTTAGTGGACAGAGACCAGCCCCAGCATTTT CASSLVDRDQPQHF
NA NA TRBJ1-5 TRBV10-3 TGTTCCATCAGTGCCAGCTACAATCAGCCCCAGCATTTT CSISASYNQPQHF
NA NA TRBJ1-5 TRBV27 TGTGCCAGCAGTTTAAGGGGGATAAGGGATCAGCCCCAGCATTTT CASSLRGIRDQPQHF
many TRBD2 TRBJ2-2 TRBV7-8 TGTGCCAGCAGCCTCTTCAAACTAGCGGGGGCCCCGGGAACCGGGGAGCTGTTTTTT CASSLFKLAGAPGTGELFF
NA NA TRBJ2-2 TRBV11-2 TGTGCCAGCAGCTTAGGGAGGGACACCGGGGAGCTGTTTTTT CASSLGRDTGELFF
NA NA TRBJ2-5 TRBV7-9 TGTGCCAGCAGCTTTTTTAGGGACGAAGAGACCCAGTACTTC CASSFFRDEETQYF
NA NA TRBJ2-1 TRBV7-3 TGTGCCAGCAGAGTTCCGGGACCCAGGTACAATGAGCAGTTCTTC CASRVPGPRYNEQFF
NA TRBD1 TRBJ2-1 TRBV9 TGTGCCAGCAGCGTAGGAGCAGGGGGCGTCAATGAGCAGTTCTTC CASSVGAGGVNEQFF
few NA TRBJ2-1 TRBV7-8 TGTGCCAGCATCTGGAGGGGGGGGCCTTACAATGAGCAGTTCTTC CASIWRGGPYNEQFF
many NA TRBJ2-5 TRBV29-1 TGCAGCGTTGAAAACCAGAACAGAGAGACCCAGTACTTC CSVENQNRETQYF
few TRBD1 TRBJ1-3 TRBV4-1 TGCGCCAGCAGCAGGGACAGCCCATACTCTGGAAACACCATATATTTT CASSRDSPYSGNTIYF
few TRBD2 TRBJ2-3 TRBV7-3 TGTGCCAGCAGCTTAACGTTCTTAGCGGGGGGGCGAGGAGATACGCAGTATTTT CASSLTFLAGGRGDTQYF
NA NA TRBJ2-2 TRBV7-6 TGTGCCAGCAGCCCGACTTGGGCCGGGGAGCTGTTTTTT CASSPTWAGELFF
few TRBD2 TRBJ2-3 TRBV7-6 TGTGCCAGCAGCAATAGCGGGGGCGATTATACGCAGTATTTT CASSNSGGDYTQYF
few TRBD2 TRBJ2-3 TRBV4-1 TGCGCCAGCCAGAAGTCTATTCTAGCGGGAGACACAGATACGCAGTATTTT CASQKSILAGDTDTQYF
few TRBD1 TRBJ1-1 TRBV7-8 TGTGCCAGCAGCTTATTCCAGGGGGCGCAGACTGAAGCTTTCTTT CASSLFQGAQTEAFF
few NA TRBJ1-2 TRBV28 TGTGCCAGCAGTAATGTCGGGGGGGAACTTTCGGATGGCTACACCTTC CASSNVGGELSDGYTF
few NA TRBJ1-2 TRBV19 TGTGCCAGTAAGGGGGATGGCTACACCTTC CASKGDGYTF
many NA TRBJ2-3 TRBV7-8 TGTGCCAGCAGCTTAGGGGGAAGAAGCACAGATACGCAGTATTTT CASSLGGRSTDTQYF
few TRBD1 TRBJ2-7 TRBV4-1 TGCGCCAGCAGCCAAGAGGGGACAGGGGACTACGAGCAGTACTTC CASSQEGTGDYEQYF
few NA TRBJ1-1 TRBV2 TGTGCCAGCACAGGGAGCACTGAAGCTTTCTTT CASTGSTEAFF
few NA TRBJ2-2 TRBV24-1 TGTGCCACCAGTGACTACCAAGACCCCGGGGAGCTGTTTTTT CATSDYQDPGELFF
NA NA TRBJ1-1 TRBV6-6 TGTGCCAGCAGTTACATGGGGGATTGGAACACTGAAGCTTTCTTT CASSYMGDWNTEAFF
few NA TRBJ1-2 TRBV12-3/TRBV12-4 TGTGCCAGCCCCGCCGCAGGGTGGATTAAGGATGGCTACACCTTC CASPAAGWIKDGYTF
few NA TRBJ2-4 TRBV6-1 TGTGCCAGCAGTGAAGCGATGAGAACTACAACCAAAAACATTCAGTACTTC CASSEAMRTTTKNIQYF
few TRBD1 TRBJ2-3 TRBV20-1 TGCAGTGCCGAGGGGGCTTCCGCAGATACGCAGTATTTT CSAEGASADTQYF
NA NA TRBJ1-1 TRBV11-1 TGTGCCAGCAGCTTATCCCGAGGGCTGCCGATGAACACTGAAGCTTTCTTT CASSLSRGLPMNTEAFF
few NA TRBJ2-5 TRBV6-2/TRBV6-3 TGTGCCAGCAGTTACAAGGGGAAAGAGACCCAGTACTTC CASSYKGKETQYF
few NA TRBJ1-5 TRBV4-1 TGCGCCAGCAGCCAAGATACCCGGGGCCCCCCCGAGCATTTT CASSQDTRGPPEHF
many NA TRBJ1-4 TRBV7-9 TGTGCCAGCAGCTTCGGGGGCTCTAATGAAAAACTGTTTTTT CASSFGGSNEKLFF
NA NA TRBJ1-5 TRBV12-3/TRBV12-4 TGTGCCAGCAGTAAATGGACAGCAAGCAATCAGCCCCAGCATTTT CASSKWTASNQPQHF
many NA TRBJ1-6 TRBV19 TGTGCCAGTAGTATAGCAGGGACACCCCTCCACTTT CASSIAGTPLHF
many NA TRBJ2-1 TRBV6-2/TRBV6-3 TGTGCCAGCAGTTCTCTGGGGGCCGAACTAGGTAATGAGCAGTTCTTC CASSSLGAELGNEQFF
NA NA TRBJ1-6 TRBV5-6 TGTGCCAGCAGCTTGGTTGGAGCTAGCTCCTATAATTCACCCCTCCACTTT CASSLVGASSYNSPLHF
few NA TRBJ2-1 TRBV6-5 TGTGCCAGCAGGTGGTCTAGCTCCTACAATGAGCAGTTCTTC CASRWSSSYNEQFF
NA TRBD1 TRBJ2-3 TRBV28 TGTGCCAGCAGTTTAAGGGCCATCAGGGGGCCGGTTGGAGATACGCAGTATTTT CASSLRAIRGPVGDTQYF
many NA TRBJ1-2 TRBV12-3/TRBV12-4 TGTGCCAGCAGCTTAGGAGGCTTCTATGGCTACACCTTC CASSLGGFYGYTF
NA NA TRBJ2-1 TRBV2 TGTGCCAGCAGTGTATACAGGAGCAATGAGCAGTTCTTC CASSVYRSNEQFF
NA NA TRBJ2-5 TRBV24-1 TGTGCCACCAGTGTCCCAGGAGAAAAGACCCAGTACTTC CATSVPGEKTQYF
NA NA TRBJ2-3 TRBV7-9 TGTGCCAGCAGCCCCCCCGTCCGAAGGGTTGATACGCAGTATTTT CASSPPVRRVDTQYF
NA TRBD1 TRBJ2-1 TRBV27 TGTGCCAGCAGTTTCGGTCAGGGGGTTGATGAGCAGTTCTTC CASSFGQGVDEQFF
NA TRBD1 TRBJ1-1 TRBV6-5 TGTGCCAGCAGCCACCCGACAGGGTTCCCTGAAGCTTTCTTT CASSHPTGFPEAFF
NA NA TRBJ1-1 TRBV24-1 TGTGCCACCAGTGCTTCATCCGGGGTTGAAGCTTTCTTT CATSASSGVEAFF